This TCR beta chain stems from a study of siplizumab effects on memory and regulatory T cells. The mixed lymphocyte reaction cells were cocultured at 37°C for roughly 6 days. Labelling reagents were assigned as CFSE for responder PBMCs and Violet Dye for stimulator PBMCs, which were mixed 1:1. The V end lost 5 bases, the J end lost 5 bases, and 16 bases lay between the germline ends. The CDR3 is 16 amino acids. The germline CDR1 and CDR2 sequences are WNHNN and SYGVQD (reference sequence). Comment on this clone: Its cognate antigen is unknown.

Some 98,000 TCR templates underwent assay in every sample. The protocol was immunoSEQ multiplex PCR, while the TCRdb copy is restricted to in-frame clones and leaves out a portion. The sample has roughly 11,000 clones; more than 40% are singletons. Material: CFSE-low (dividing) CD8+ T cells sorted from an allogeneic mixed lymphocyte reaction. This TCR was recovered from a human donor in good health; the cells came from an allogeneic mixed lymphocyte reaction. Some clones in this sample may be carry-over from other donors' samples. J is TRBJ2-6 and V is TRBV10-1; D is unresolved. DNA of the CDR3: TGCGCCAGCAGTTTGATCGCACAAAGTCGGGCCAACGTCCTGACTTTC. Its translation: CASSLIAQSRANVLTF.